This T cell receptor (beta chain) came from a study of T cells in Graves' hyperthyroidism and ophthalmopathy. Points from the study as a whole: Ophthalmopathy and stable hyperthyroidism were separated by a 13 V-J model. Among thyroid clonotypes expanded above 0.001, most also appeared in blood.

This clonotype was counted ten times or more. Its cognate antigen is unknown. The germline V gene has CDR1 WSHSY and CDR2 SAAADI. V was shortened by 4 bases and J by 2 bases, with 21 bases between the two germline ends. There are 17 residues in the CDR3. The TCR beta CDR3 regions underwent amplification using RNA transcripts as the source. An initial round of RT-PCR targeting the TCR CDR3 relied on the HTBI primer set. A single record per CDR3 protein comes from TCRdb applying MiXCR to the multiplex PCR reads. The sample contains a few hundred thousand distinct CDR3 sequences, about 18% of which appear only once. On the basis of clinical symptoms, serum thyroxine and TRAb, thyroid ultrasound and orbital computed tomography, diagnoses were made. The PBMCs were sourced from fresh peripheral blood (about 10 ml).

The V call is TRBV10-2, the J call TRBJ2-7; D call uncertain. The sample comprised blood. This sequence originates from a woman in her fifties or sixties with Graves' ophthalmopathy. The DNA of the CDR3 is TGCGCCAGCAGTGTATATATTGTGGTGGACGGCGCCTACGAGCAGTACTTC. Translating gives CASSVYIVVDGAYEQYF.